The clone carrying this TCR beta chain appeared a few times. Its antigen is unidentified. The record originates from a study of T cells after yellow fever vaccination. Study-wide findings and caveats: Clones from primary vaccination mostly reappeared after the booster (about 97% CD4, around 90% CD8). Repertoires obtained by FACS sorting could include abundant clonotypes that entered as contaminants from the bulk population. A weaker but faster secondary response was observed, peaking on day 5 versus 15.

A universal primer site and UMIs were added as TCR cDNA was made by 5'RACE template switching. MiXCR was run by TCRdb on the 5' RACE reads, yielding one entry per CDR3 protein. The table records hundreds of thousands of distinct CDR3 sequences, roughly a sixth of them present only once. CDR1 and CDR2 from the germline V gene are MNHNS and SASEGT. V lost 8 bases to trimming and J lost 0 bases, with 9 bases between them. CDR3 length: 13 residues. Sequences were derived from PBMCs, sampled before the yellow fever booster vaccination. V usage is TRBV6-1 and J usage is TRBJ2-3; D is uncertain. This receptor was obtained from a man younger than 35 who received the YFV17D yellow fever vaccine. The DNA for the CDR3 is TGTGCCAGCGTAAGACTGAGCACAGATACGCAGTATTTT. Translation gives CASVRLSTDTQYF.